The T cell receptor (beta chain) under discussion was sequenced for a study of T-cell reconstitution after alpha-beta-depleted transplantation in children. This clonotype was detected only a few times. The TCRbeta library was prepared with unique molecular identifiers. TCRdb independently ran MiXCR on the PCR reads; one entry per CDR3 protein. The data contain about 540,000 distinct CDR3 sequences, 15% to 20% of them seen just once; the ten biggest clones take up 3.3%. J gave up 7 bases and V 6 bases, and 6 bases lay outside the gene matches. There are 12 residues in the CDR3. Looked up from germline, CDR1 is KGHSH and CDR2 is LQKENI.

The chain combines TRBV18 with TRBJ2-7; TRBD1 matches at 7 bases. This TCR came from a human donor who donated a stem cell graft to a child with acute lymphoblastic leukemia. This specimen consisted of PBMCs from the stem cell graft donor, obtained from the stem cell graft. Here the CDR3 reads CASSGTAGEQYF. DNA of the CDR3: TGTGCCAGCTCCGGGACAGCTGGGGAGCAGTACTTC.